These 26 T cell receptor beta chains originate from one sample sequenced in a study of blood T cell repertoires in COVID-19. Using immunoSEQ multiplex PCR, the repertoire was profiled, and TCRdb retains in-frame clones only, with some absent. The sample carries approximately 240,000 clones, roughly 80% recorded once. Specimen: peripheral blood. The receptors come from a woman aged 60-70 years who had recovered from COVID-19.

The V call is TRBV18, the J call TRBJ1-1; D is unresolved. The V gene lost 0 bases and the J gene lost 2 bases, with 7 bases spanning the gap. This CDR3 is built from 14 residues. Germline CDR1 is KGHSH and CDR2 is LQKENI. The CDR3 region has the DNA TGTGCCAGCTCACCACCGGAGAGAAACACTGAAGCTTTCTTT. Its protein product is CASSPPERNTEAFF.

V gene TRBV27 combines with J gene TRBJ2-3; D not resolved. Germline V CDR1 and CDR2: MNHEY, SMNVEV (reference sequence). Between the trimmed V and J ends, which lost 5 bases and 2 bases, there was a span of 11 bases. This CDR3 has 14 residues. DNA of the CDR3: TGTGCCAGCAGTACTAACCTTAACACAGATACGCAGTATTTT. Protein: CASSTNLNTDTQYF.

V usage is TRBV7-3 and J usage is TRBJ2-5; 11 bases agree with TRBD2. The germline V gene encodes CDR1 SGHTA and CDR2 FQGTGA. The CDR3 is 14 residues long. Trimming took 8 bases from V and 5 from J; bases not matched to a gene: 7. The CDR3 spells CASGSGGARETQYF. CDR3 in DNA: TGTGCCAGCGGTAGCGGGGGGGCCCGGGAGACCCAGTACTTC. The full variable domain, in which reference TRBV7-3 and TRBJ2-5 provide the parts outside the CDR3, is GAGVSQTPSNKVTEKGKYVELRCDPISGHTALYWYRQSLGQGPEFLIYFQGTGAADDSGLPNDRFFAVRPEGSVSTLKIQRTERGDSAVYLCASGSGGARETQYFGPGTRLLVL.

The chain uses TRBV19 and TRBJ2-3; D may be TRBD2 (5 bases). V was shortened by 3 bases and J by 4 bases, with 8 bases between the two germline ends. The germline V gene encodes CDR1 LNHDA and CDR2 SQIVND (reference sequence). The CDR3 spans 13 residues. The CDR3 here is CASSMLRADTQYF. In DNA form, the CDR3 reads TGTGCCAGTAGTATGTTGCGGGCAGATACGCAGTATTTT.

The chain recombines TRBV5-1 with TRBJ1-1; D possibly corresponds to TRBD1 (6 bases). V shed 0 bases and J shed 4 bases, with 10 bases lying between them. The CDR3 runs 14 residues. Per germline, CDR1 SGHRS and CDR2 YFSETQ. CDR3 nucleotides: TGCGCCAGCAGCTTGGGTGTCAGGGGCACTGAAGCTTTCTTT. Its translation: CASSLGVRGTEAFF.

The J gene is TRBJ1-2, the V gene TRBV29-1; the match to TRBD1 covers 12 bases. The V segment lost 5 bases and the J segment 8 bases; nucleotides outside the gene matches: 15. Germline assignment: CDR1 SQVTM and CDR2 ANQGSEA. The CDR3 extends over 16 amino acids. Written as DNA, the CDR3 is TGCAGCGTTACACCCGGGACAGGGGGCGTTGCACGCGGCTACACCTTC. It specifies CSVTPGTGGVARGYTF.

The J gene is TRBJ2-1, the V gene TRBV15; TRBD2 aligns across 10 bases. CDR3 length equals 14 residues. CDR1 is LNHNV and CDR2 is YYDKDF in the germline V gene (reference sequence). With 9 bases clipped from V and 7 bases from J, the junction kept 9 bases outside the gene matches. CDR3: CATWLAGASNEQFF. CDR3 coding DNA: TGTGCCACTTGGCTAGCGGGGGCTTCAAATGAGCAGTTCTTC.

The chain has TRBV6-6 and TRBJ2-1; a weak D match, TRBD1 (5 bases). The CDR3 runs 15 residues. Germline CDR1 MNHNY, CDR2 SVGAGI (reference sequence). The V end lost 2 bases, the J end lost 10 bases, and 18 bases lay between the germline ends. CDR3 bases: TGTGCCAGCAGTTACCGGCCTGCAGGGCTACGGGAGCAGTTCTTC. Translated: CASSYRPAGLREQFF.

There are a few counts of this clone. In DNA, the CDR3 is TGTGCCAGCAGCTTAGCTAGCGGGGGGTTGGGCGAGCAGTACTTC. Amino acid sequence: CASSLASGGLGEQYF. The chain carries TRBV7-2 and TRBJ2-7; 10 bases fit TRBD2. Germline-derived CDR1 and CDR2 are SGHTA and FQGNSA. This CDR3 spans 15 amino acids. The J segment lost 6 bases and the V segment lost 0 bases, leaving 5 bases of the junction unmatched.

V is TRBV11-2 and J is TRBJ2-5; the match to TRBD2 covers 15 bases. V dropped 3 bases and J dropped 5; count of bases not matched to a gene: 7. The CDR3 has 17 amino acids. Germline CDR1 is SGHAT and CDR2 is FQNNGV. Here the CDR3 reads CASSFGLAGGPRETQYF. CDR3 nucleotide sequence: TGTGCCAGCAGCTTTGGACTAGCGGGGGGGCCCCGGGAGACCCAGTACTTC.

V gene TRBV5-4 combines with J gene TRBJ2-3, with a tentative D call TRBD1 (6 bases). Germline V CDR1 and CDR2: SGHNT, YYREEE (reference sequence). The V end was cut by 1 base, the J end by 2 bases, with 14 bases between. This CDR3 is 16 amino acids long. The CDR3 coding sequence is TGTGCCAGCAGCTTGAATGTGGACAGATACACAGATACGCAGTATTTT. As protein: CASSLNVDRYTDTQYF.

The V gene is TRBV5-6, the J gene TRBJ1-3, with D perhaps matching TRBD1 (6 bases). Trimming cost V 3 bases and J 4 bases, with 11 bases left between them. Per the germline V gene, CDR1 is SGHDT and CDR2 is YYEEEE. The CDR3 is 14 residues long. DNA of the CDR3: TGTGCCAGCAGCTATGGGACAATGGGAAACACCATATATTTT. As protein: CASSYGTMGNTIYF.

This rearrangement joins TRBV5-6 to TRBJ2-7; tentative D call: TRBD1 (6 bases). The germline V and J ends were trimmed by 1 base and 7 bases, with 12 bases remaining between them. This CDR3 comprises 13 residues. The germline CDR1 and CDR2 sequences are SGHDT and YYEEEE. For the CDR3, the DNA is TGTGCCAGCAGCTTGACAGGGTCGGGAGAGCAGTACTTC. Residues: CASSLTGSGEQYF.

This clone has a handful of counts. CDR3 protein: CASRGAGWDSNSPLHF. In nucleotides, the CDR3 is TGTGCCAGTAGAGGGGCTGGTTGGGACAGTAATTCACCCCTCCACTTT. The chain recombines TRBV19 with TRBJ1-6; 7 nucleotides line up with TRBD1. Trimming cost V 6 bases and J 6 bases; bases outside gene matches: 11. The germline V gene encodes CDR1 LNHDA and CDR2 SQIVND (reference sequence). CDR3 length: 16 amino acids.

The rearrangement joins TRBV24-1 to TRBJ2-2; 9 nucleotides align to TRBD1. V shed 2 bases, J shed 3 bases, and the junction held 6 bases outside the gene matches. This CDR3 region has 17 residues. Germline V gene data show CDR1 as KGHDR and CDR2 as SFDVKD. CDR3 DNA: TGTGCCACCAGTGATTCCGGGACAGGGCGACACACCGGGGAGCTGTTTTTT. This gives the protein CATSDSGTGRHTGELFF.

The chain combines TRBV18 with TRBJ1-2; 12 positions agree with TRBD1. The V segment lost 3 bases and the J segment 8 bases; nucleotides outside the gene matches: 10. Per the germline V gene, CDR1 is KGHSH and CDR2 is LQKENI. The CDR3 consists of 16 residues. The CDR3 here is CASSPSGTGGLGGYTF. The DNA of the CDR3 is TGTGCCAGCTCACCGTCCGGGACAGGGGGCCTCGGAGGCTACACCTTC.

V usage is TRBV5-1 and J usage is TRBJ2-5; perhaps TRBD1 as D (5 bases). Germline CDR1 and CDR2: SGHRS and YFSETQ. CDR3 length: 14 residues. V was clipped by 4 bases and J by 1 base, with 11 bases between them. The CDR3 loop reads CASSRGIGQETQYF. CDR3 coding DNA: TGCGCCAGCAGCAGGGGTATTGGCCAAGAGACCCAGTACTTC.

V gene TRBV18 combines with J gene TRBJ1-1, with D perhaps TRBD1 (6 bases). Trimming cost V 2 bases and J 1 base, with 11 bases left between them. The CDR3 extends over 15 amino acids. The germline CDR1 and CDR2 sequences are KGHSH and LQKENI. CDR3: CASSPTAQGNTEAFF. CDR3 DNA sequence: TGTGCCAGCTCACCAACCGCACAGGGGAACACTGAAGCTTTCTTT.

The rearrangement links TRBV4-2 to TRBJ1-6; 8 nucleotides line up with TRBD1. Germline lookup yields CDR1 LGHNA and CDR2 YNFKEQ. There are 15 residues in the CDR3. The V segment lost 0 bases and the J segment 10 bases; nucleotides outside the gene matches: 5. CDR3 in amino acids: CASSQEGQGGSPLHF. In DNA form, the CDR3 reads TGTGCCAGCAGCCAAGAAGGACAGGGAGGATCACCCCTCCACTTT.

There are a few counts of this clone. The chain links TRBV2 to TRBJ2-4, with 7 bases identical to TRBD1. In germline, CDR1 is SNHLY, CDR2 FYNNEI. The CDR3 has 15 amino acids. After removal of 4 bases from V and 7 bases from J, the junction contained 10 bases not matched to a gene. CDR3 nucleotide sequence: TGTGCCAGCAGTGCCCAGGGGGTAGGAGTGAACATTCAGTACTTC. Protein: CASSAQGVGVNIQYF.

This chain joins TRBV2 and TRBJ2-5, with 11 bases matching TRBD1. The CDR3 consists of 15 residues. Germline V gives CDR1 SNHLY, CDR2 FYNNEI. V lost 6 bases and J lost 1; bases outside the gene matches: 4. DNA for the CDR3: TGTGCCAGCAGCCGGGACAGGGGGTTCCAAGAGACCCAGTACTTC. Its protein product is CASSRDRGFQETQYF. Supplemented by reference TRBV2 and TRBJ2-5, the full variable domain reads EPEVTQTPSHQVTQMGQEVILRCVPISNHLYFYWYRQILGQKVEFLVSFYNNEISEKSEIFDDQFSVERPDGSNFTLKIRSTKLEDSAMYFCASSRDRGFQETQYFGPGTRLLVL.

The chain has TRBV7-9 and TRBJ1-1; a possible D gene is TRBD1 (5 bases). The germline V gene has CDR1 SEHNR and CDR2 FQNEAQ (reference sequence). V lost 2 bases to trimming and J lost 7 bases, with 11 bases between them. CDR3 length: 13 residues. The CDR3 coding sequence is TGTGCCAGCAGCTTACAGGGCGGTGGTGAAGCTTTCTTT. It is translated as CASSLQGGGEAFF. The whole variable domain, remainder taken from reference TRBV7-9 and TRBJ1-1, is DTGVSQNPRHKITKRGQNVTFRCDPISEHNRLYWYRQTLGQGPEFLTYFQNEAQLEKSRLLSDRFSAERPKGSFSTLEIQRTEQGDSAMYLCASSLQGGGEAFFGQGTRLTVV.

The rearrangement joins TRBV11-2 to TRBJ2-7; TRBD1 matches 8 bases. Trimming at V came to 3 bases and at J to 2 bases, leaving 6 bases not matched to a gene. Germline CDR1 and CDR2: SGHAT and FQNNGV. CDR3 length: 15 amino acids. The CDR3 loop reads CASSLVTGGTYEQYF. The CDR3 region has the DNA TGTGCCAGCAGCTTGGTCACAGGGGGGACCTACGAGCAGTACTTC.

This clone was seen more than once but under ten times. The CDR3 reads CASSGGSTGWNTGELFF. The CDR3 DNA is TGTGCCAGCAGCGGGGGTTCGACAGGATGGAACACCGGGGAGCTGTTTTTT. The chain employs TRBV5-8 and TRBJ2-2; tentative D call: TRBD1 (6 bases). V was trimmed by 4 bases and J by 1 base, leaving 17 bases between them. The CDR3 runs to 17 residues. CDR1 is SGHTS and CDR2 is YDEGEE in the germline V gene. Looking up the rest from reference TRBV5-8 and TRBJ2-2 gives the full variable domain: EAGVTQSPTHLIKTRGQQATLRCSPISGHTSVYWYQQALGLGLQFLLWYDEGEERNRGNFPPRFSGRQFPNYSSELNVNALELEDSALYLCASSGGSTGWNTGELFFGEGSRLTVL.

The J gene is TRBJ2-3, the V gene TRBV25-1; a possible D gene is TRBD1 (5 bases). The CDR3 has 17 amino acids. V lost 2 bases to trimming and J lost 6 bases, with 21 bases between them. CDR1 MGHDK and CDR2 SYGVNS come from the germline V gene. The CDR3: CASSERLGRARPDTQYF. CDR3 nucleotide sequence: TGTGCCAGCAGTGAAAGATTAGGCAGGGCTCGGCCCGATACGCAGTATTTT.

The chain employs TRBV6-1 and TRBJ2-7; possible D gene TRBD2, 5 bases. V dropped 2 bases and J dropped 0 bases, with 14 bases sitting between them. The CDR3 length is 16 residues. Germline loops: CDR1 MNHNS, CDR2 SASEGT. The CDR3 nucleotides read TGTGCCAGCAGTGAATTTGGACTGGAGAGCTCCTACGAGCAGTACTTC. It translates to CASSEFGLESSYEQYF.